These 19 T cell receptor beta chains originate from one sample sequenced in a study of blood T cell repertoires in COVID-19. Produced via immunoSEQ multiplex PCR; TCRdb's table is partial and in-frame only. The sample lists 180,000 or so clones, 80% to 85% occurring once. Sequenced: peripheral blood. The receptor set was obtained from a woman aged 40-49 years with COVID-19, enrolled during active disease.

The rearrangement links TRBV5-4 to TRBJ1-1, with D possibly TRBD1 on 5 matching bases. V lost 3 bases, J lost 6 bases, and 21 bases lay in between. Per germline, CDR1 SGHNT and CDR2 YYREEE (reference sequence). This CDR3 is built from 16 residues. The CDR3 loop is CASSSRAGVSGAEAFF. CDR3 nucleotides: TGTGCCAGCAGCTCCCGAGCGGGGGTCTCGGGCGCTGAAGCTTTCTTT.

The chain recombines TRBV5-4 with TRBJ2-5; no definite D call. Trimming pared 3 bases from V and 0 bases from J, leaving 9 bases between. The CDR3 contains 14 residues. Germline V gene data show CDR1 as SGHNT and CDR2 as YYREEE (reference sequence). CDR3 in amino acids: CASSSVRDQETQYF. The CDR3 nucleotides read TGTGCCAGCAGCTCCGTCCGGGACCAAGAGACCCAGTACTTC.

The chain employs TRBV7-2 and TRBJ2-1, with TRBD2 identical over 10 bases. The CDR3 is made up of 16 amino acids. Losses at the gene ends were 2 bases for V and 6 bases for J; bases not matched to a gene: 7. Germline values: CDR1 SGHTA, CDR2 FQGNSA. The CDR3 DNA follows: TGTGCCAGCAGCTTACAAGCGGGAGGGCCCCGCAATGAGCAGTTCTTC. Protein product: CASSLQAGGPRNEQFF.

Points on this clone: This sample includes further DNA sequences coding for the same CDR3. The V call is TRBV18, the J call TRBJ1-1; the match to TRBD1 covers 7 bases. Germline lookup yields CDR1 KGHSH and CDR2 LQKENI. This CDR3 spans 15 amino acids. V was pared by 1 base and J by 0 bases, with 2 bases of the junction left unmatched. The CDR3 region has the DNA TGTGCCAGCTCACCACTAGGGACAGTGAACACTGAAGCTTTCTTT. Translated: CASSPLGTVNTEAFF.

This chain uses TRBV28 with TRBJ1-5, with 11 bases matching TRBD1. With 6 bases clipped from V and 4 bases from J, the junction kept 2 bases outside the gene matches. The CDR3 consists of 14 residues. Germline values: CDR1 MDHEN, CDR2 SYDVKM. The CDR3 loop is CASSRDRGNQPQHF. The CDR3, as DNA: TGTGCCAGCAGCAGGGACAGGGGGAATCAGCCCCAGCATTTT.

This clone has only a few counts. This chain uses TRBV29-1 with TRBJ2-1; TRBD2 might be the D (6 bases). CDR1 is SQVTM and CDR2 is ANQGSEA in the germline V gene. This CDR3 is 12 amino acids long. Trimming pared 7 bases from V and 6 bases from J, leaving 13 bases between. The CDR3 protein is CSARAGGNEQFF. CDR3 bases: TGCAGCGCCAGGGCCGGGGGCAATGAGCAGTTCTTC.

The chain combines TRBV7-3 with TRBJ1-2; 7 bases are a match to TRBD1. This CDR3 has 15 amino acids. V was clipped by 5 bases and J by 4 bases; unmatched bases: 10. Germline V gives CDR1 SGHTA, CDR2 FQGTGA. CDR3 bases: TGTGCCAGCAGCCCGAACAGGGGTGACACCTATGGCTACACCTTC. Translated: CASSPNRGDTYGYTF. The variable domain in full, with the rest retrieved from reference TRBV7-3 and TRBJ1-2, is GAGVSQTPSNKVTEKGKYVELRCDPISGHTALYWYRQSLGQGPEFLIYFQGTGAADDSGLPNDRFFAVRPEGSVSTLKIQRTERGDSAVYLCASSPNRGDTYGYTFGSGTRLTVV.

The V call is TRBV5-6, the J call TRBJ1-3; D is possibly TRBD1 (5 bases). V lost 0 bases to trimming and J lost 8 bases, with 6 bases between them. This CDR3 region has 12 residues. Germline V lookup: CDR1 SGHDT, CDR2 YYEEEE. CDR3 region: CASSLVGDTIYF. CDR3 sequence (DNA): TGTGCCAGCAGCTTGGTAGGGGACACCATATATTTT.

This chain uses TRBV9 with TRBJ2-7, with 10 bases fitting TRBD2. The CDR3 consists of 14 residues. Unmatched junction bases numbered 5, after V lost 2 bases and J lost 6 bases. Germline CDR1 and CDR2: SGDLS and YYNGEE. CDR3 sequence: CASSVTSGTAEQYF. The CDR3 bases are TGTGCCAGCAGCGTCACTAGCGGGACGGCCGAGCAGTACTTC.

This chain uses TRBV7-6 with TRBJ2-3; 8 nucleotides line up with TRBD2. J lost 1 base, V lost 1 base, and 7 bases had no gene match. The germline V gene has CDR1 SGHVS and CDR2 FNYEAQ. This CDR3 is 17 amino acids long. Here the CDR3 reads CASSLVSGSGGTDTQYF. Here the CDR3 DNA reads TGTGCCAGCAGCTTAGTCTCAGGTAGCGGGGGCACAGATACGCAGTATTTT.

This chain connects TRBV5-1 to TRBJ2-2; 7 positions agree with TRBD1. The V segment lost 3 bases and the J segment 6 bases; nucleotides outside the gene matches: 14. This CDR3 has 17 residues. Germline-derived CDR1 and CDR2 are SGHRS and YFSETQ. CDR3 region: CASSSLGLTGAAGELFF. The CDR3 nucleotides are TGCGCCAGCAGCTCCCTGGGCCTAACAGGGGCGGCCGGGGAGCTGTTTTTT.

The chain combines TRBV2 with TRBJ1-5; 8 bases agree with TRBD1. V shed 9 bases and J 7 bases; nucleotides not matched to a gene: 8. This CDR3 region has 13 residues. Germline CDR1 SNHLY, CDR2 FYNNEI. As DNA, the CDR3 is TGTGCCAGTAGACAGGGGATAGACCAGCCCCAGCATTTT. Amino acid sequence: CASRQGIDQPQHF.

The chain carries TRBV7-6 and TRBJ1-6, with 12 bases matching TRBD1. With 1 base clipped from V and 8 bases from J, the junction kept 6 bases outside the gene matches. Germline CDR1 reads SGHVS; CDR2 reads FNYEAQ. There are 17 residues in the CDR3. The CDR3 region has the DNA TGTGCCAGCAGCTTAGTCCGGGACAGGGGGCAGGATTCACCCCTCCACTTT. As protein: CASSLVRDRGQDSPLHF.

CDR3: CASSANNQPQHF. The CDR3 DNA reads as TGTGCCAGCAGCGCAAATAATCAGCCCCAGCATTTT. The chain couples TRBV9 to TRBJ1-5; D gene uncertain. CDR3 length: 12 amino acids. CDR1 is SGDLS and CDR2 is YYNGEE in the germline V gene. V gave up 3 bases and J gave up 4 bases, with 5 bases separating them. The full variable domain, completed using reference TRBV9 and TRBJ1-5, is DSGVTQTPKHLITATGQRVTLRCSPRSGDLSVYWYQQSLDQGLQFLIQYYNGEERAKGNILERFSAQQFPDLHSELNLSSLELGDSALYFCASSANNQPQHFGDGTRLSIL.

The V and J genes are TRBV19 and TRBJ2-7; no firm D call. The ends were cut back, 3 bases at V and 5 bases at J, with 11 bases in the middle. The germline V gene encodes CDR1 LNHDA and CDR2 SQIVND (reference sequence). The CDR3 is 13 residues long. Here the CDR3 DNA reads TGTGCCAGTAGTATTGCAGGCTTCGACGAGCAGTACTTC. Translating it yields CASSIAGFDEQYF.

This clone was seen a single time. V and J are TRBV5-6 and TRBJ1-4; D perhaps matches TRBD1 (6 bases). Trimming pared 4 bases from V and 3 bases from J, leaving 19 bases between. CDR1 is SGHDT and CDR2 is YYEEEE in the germline V gene. This CDR3 is 17 amino acids long. CDR3: CASSPSSNWGPNEKLFF. DNA of the CDR3: TGTGCCAGCAGCCCGAGTTCCAATTGGGGGCCTAATGAAAAACTGTTTTTT.

This clone was seen once. The V gene is TRBV19, the J gene TRBJ1-1; D is ambiguous. Germline V gives CDR1 LNHDA, CDR2 SQIVND (reference sequence). This CDR3 spans 15 amino acids. V lost 1 base and J lost 1, with 10 bases in between. The CDR3 nucleotides are TGTGCCAGTAGTATAGCTCCGGTCGGGAACACTGAAGCTTTCTTT. This codes for CASSIAPVGNTEAFF.

This chain uses TRBV5-1 with TRBJ2-3; 7 bases line up with TRBD1. Germline V gene lookup returns CDR1 SGHRS and CDR2 YFSETQ. The CDR3 totals 16 residues. Trimming took 4 bases from V and 3 from J; bases not matched to a gene: 11. The CDR3 DNA reads as TGCGCCAGCAGCCCGACCCGGACAGGTAGAACAGATACGCAGTATTTT. This codes for CASSPTRTGRTDTQYF.

The gene calls are TRBV12-3 or TRBV12-4 and TRBJ2-7, with D unresolved. Trimming took 5 bases from V and 6 from J, leaving 11 bases between them. CDR3 size: 12 residues. The CDR3 spells CASSPPSGEQYF. DNA for the CDR3: TGTGCCAGCAGTCCCCCTTCGGGCGAGCAGTACTTC.